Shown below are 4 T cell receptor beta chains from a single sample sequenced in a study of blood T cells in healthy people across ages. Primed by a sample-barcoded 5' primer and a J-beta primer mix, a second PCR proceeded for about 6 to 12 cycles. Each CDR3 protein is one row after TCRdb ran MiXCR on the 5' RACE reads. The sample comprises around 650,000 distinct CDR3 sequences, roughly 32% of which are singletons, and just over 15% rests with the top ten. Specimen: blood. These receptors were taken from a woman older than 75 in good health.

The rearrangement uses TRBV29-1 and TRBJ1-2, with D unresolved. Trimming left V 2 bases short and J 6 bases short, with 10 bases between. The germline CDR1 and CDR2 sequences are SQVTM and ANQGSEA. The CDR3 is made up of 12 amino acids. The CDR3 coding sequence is TGCAGCGTTGAAAGAGGGCAGCATGGCTACACCTTC. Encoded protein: CSVERGQHGYTF.

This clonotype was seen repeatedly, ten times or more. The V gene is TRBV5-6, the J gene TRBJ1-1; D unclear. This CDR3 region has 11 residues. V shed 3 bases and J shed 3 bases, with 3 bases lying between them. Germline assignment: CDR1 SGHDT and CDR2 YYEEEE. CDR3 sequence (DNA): TGTGCCAGCAGCTACTACACTGAAGCTTTCTTT. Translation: CASSYYTEAFF.

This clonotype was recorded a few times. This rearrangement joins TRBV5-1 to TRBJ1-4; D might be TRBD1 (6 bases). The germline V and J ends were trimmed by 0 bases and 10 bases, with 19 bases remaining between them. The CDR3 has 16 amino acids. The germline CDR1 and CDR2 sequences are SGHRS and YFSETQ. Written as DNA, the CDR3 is TGCGCCAGCAGCTTGGGGGGGCAGGGGAACGTTCGAAAACTGTTTTTT. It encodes CASSLGGQGNVRKLFF. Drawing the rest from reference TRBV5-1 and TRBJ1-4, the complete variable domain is KAGVTQTPRYLIKTRGQQVTLSCSPISGHRSVSWYQQTPGQGLQFLFEYFSETQRNKGNFPGRFSGRQFSNSRSEMNVSTLELGDSALYLCASSLGGQGNVRKLFFGSGTQLSVL.

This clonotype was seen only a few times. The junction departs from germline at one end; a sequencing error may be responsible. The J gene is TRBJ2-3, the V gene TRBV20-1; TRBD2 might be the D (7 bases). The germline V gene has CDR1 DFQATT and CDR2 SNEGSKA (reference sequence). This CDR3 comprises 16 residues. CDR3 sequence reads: CSARGARGGATGTQYF. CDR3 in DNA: TGCAGTGCTAGAGGGGCAAGAGGGGGGGCCACAGGTACGCAGTATTTT.